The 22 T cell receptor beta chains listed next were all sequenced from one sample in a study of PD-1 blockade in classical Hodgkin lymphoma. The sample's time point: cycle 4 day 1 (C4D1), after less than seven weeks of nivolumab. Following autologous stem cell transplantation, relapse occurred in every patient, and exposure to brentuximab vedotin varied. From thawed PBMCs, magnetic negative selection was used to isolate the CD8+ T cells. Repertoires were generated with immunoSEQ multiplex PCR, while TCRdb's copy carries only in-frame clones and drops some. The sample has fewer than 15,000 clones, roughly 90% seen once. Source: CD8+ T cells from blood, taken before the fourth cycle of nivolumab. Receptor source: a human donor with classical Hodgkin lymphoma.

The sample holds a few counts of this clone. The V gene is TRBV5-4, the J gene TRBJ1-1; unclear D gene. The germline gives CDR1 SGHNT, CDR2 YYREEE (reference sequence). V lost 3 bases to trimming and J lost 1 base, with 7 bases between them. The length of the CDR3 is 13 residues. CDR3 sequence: CASSSRGNTEAFF. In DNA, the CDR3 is TGTGCCAGCAGCTCTCGGGGGAACACTGAAGCTTTCTTT.

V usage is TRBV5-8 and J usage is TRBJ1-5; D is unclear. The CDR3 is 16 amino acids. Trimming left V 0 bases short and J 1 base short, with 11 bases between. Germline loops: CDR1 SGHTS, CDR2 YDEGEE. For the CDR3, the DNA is TGTGCCAGCAGCTTGGAAGGGTTTGGGAGCAATCAGCCCCAGCATTTT. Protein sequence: CASSLEGFGSNQPQHF.

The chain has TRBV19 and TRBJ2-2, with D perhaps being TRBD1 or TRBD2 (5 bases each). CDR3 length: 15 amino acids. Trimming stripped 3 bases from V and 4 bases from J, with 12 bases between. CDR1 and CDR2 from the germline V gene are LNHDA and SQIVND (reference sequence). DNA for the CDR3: TGTGCCAGTAGTATCCAGGGTGGGAGCACCGGGGAGCTGTTTTTT. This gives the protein CASSIQGGSTGELFF.

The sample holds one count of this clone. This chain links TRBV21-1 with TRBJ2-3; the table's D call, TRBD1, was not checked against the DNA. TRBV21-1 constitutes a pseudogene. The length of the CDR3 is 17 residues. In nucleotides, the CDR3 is TGTGCCAGCAGCCCCGGAAACACAGGGAAGAGAACAGATACGCAGTATTTT. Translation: CASSPGNTGKRTDTQYF.

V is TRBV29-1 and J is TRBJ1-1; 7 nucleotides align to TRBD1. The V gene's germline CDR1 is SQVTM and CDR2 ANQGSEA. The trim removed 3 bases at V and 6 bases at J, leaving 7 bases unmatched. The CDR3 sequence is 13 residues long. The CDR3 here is CSVDGTASSEAFF. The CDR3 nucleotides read TGCAGCGTTGACGGGACAGCCTCCTCTGAAGCTTTCTTT. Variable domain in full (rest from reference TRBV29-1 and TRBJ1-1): SAVISQKPSRDICQRGTSLTIQCQVDSQVTMMFWYRQQPGQSLTLIATANQGSEATYESGFVIDKFPISRPNLTFSTLTVSNMSPEDSSIYLCSVDGTASSEAFFGQGTRLTVV.

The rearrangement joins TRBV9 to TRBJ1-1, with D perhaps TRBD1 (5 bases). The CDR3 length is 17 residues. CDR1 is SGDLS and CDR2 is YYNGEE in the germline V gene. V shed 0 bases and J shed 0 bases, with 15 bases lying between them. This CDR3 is CASSVVDSGYMNTEAFF. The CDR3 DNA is TGTGCCAGCAGCGTAGTAGACAGTGGATACATGAACACTGAAGCTTTCTTT. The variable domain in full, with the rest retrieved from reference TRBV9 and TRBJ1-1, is DSGVTQTPKHLITATGQRVTLRCSPRSGDLSVYWYQQSLDQGLQFLIQYYNGEERAKGNILERFSAQQFPDLHSELNLSSLELGDSALYFCASSVVDSGYMNTEAFFGQGTRLTVV.

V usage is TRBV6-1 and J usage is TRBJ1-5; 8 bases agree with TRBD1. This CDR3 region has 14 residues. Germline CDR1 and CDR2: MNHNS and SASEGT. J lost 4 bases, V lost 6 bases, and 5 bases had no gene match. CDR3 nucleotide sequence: TGTGCCAGCAGGGACAGGGTTTCAAATCAGCCCCAGCATTTT. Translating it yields CASRDRVSNQPQHF.

The CDR3 is CASSRFLRGGGTDTQYF. The CDR3, as DNA: TGTGCCAGCAGCCGCTTTCTTAGAGGGGGAGGCACAGATACGCAGTATTTT. The rearrangement joins TRBV28 to TRBJ2-3; weak D call: TRBD1 (6 bases). CDR1 MDHEN and CDR2 SYDVKM come from the germline V gene. V dropped 6 bases and J dropped 1 base, with 20 bases sitting between them. This CDR3 region has 17 residues. The variable domain in full, completed from reference TRBV28 and TRBJ2-3, reads DVKVTQSSRYLVKRTGEKVFLECVQDMDHENMFWYRQDPGLGLRLIYFSYDVKMKEKGDIPEGYSVSREKKERFSLILESASTNQTSMYLCASSRFLRGGGTDTQYFGPGTRLTVL.

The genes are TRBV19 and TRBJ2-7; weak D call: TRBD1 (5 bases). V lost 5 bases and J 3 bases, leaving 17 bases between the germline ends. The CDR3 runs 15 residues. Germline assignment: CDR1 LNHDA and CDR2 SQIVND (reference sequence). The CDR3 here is CASSGPAGLNYEQYF. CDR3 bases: TGTGCCAGTAGTGGACCTGCAGGGTTGAACTACGAGCAGTACTTC. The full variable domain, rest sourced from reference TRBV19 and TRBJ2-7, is DGGITQSPKYLFRKEGQNVTLSCEQNLNHDAMYWYRQDPGQGLRLIYYSQIVNDFQKGDIAEGYSVSREKKESFPLTVTSAQKNPTAFYLCASSGPAGLNYEQYFGPGTRLTVT.

This CDR3 is CATLQGANTGELFF. CDR3 nucleotides: TGTGCCACCCTACAGGGGGCGAACACCGGGGAGCTGTTTTTT. The V call is TRBV11-2, the J call TRBJ2-2, with TRBD1 identical over 8 bases. CDR3 length equals 14 residues. Germline V lookup: CDR1 SGHAT, CDR2 FQNNGV. V lost 10 bases and J lost 0; bases outside the gene matches: 4.

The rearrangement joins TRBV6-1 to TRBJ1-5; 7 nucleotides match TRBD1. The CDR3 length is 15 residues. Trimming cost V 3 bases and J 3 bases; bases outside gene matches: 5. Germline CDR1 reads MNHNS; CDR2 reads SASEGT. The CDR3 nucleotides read TGTGCCAGCAGTGATAAGGGACAGCTCAATCAGCCCCAGCATTTT. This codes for CASSDKGQLNQPQHF.

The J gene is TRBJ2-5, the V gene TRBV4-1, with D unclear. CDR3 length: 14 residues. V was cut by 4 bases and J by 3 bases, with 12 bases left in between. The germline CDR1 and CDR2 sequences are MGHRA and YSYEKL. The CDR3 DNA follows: TGCGCCAGCAGCCCTCCGCCGCCTAAAGAGACCCAGTACTTC. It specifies CASSPPPPKETQYF.

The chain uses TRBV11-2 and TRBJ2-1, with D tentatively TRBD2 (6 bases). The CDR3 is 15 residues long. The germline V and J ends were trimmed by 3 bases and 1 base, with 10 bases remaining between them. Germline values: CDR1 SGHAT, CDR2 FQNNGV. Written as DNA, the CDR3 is TGTGCCAGCAGCTTGGACCGGGGGTCCTACAATGAGCAGTTCTTC. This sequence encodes CASSLDRGSYNEQFF.

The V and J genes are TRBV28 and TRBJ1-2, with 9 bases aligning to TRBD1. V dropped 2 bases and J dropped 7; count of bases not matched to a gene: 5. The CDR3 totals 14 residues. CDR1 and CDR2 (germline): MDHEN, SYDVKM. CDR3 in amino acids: CASSLGGTGLGYTF. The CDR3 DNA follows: TGTGCCAGCAGTTTAGGCGGGACAGGGCTTGGCTACACCTTC.

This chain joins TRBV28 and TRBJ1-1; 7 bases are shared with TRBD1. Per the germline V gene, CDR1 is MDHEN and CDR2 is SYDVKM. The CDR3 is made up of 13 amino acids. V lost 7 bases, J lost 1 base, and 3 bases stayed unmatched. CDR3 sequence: CASNDRENTEAFF. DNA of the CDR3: TGTGCCAGCAACGACAGGGAGAACACTGAAGCTTTCTTT.

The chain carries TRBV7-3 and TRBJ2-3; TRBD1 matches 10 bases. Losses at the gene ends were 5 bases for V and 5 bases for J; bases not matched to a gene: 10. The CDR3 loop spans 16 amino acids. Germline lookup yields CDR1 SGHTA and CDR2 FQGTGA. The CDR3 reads CASSIKMWTGGDTQYF. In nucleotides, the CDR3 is TGTGCCAGCAGCATTAAAATGTGGACAGGGGGAGATACGCAGTATTTT.

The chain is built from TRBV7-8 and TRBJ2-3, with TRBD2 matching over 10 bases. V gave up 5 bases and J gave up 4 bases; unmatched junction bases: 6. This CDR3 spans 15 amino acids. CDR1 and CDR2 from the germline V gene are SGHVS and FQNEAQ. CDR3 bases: TGTGCCAGCAGCCAGCTAGCGGGGGCCTCAGATACGCAGTATTTT. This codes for CASSQLAGASDTQYF.

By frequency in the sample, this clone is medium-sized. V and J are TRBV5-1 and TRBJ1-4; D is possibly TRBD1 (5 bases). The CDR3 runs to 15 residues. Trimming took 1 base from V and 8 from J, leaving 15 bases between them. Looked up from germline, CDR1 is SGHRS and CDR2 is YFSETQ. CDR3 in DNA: TGCGCCAGCAGCTTGTATGGGGGAGCAGGGGAAAAACTGTTTTTT. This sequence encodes CASSLYGGAGEKLFF.

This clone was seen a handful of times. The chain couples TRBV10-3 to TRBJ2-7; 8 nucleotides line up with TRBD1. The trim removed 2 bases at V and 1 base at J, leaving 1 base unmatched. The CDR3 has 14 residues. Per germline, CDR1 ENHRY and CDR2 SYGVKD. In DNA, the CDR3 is TGTGCCATCAGTGAGACAGGGGGTTCCTACGAGCAGTACTTC. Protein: CAISETGGSYEQYF.

The CDR3 nucleotides read TGTGCCAGTAGTCCGACACTTTCCTACGAGCAGTACTTC. It codes for CASSPTLSYEQYF. The chain uses TRBV19 and TRBJ2-7; D is uncertain. This CDR3 contains 13 residues. From germline, CDR1 is LNHDA and CDR2 SQIVND (reference sequence). The V and J ends lost 5 bases and 1 base respectively, with 9 bases between them. The full variable domain, with the rest looked up from reference TRBV19 and TRBJ2-7, is DGGITQSPKYLFRKEGQNVTLSCEQNLNHDAMYWYRQDPGQGLRLIYYSQIVNDFQKGDIAEGYSVSREKKESFPLTVTSAQKNPTAFYLCASSPTLSYEQYFGPGTRLTVT.

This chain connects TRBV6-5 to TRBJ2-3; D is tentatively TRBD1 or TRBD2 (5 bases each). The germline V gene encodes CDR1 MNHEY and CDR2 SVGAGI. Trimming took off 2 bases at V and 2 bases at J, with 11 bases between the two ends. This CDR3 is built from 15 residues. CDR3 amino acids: CASSYRRGNTDTQYF. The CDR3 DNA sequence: TGTGCCAGCAGTTACCGTCGGGGCAACACAGATACGCAGTATTTT.

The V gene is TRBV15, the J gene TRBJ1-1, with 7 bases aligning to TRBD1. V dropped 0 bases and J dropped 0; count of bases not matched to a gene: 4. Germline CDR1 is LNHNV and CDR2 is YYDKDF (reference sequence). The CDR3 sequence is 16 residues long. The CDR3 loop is CATSRDRGWVNTEAFF. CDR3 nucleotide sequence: TGTGCCACCAGCAGAGACAGGGGGTGGGTGAACACTGAAGCTTTCTTT.